This TCR beta chain was found in a study of blood T cell repertoires in COVID-19. Turning to the study itself: The analysed material was cDNA or gDNA that came from T cells, B-cell-depleted T cells, or PBMCs.

Sequencing was performed with immunoSEQ multiplex PCR; in TCRdb, only in-frame clones are kept and a portion is missing. This table has 120,000 or so clones, approximately 90% appearing once. The sequence derives from a human donor in a cohort sampled during active COVID-19. What was sequenced was peripheral blood.

This chain's CDR3 is CASSPGSGPYEQYF. CDR3 in DNA: TGTGCCAGCTCACCCGGGAGTGGCCCCTACGAGCAGTACTTC. V usage is TRBV18 and J usage is TRBJ2-7; a possible D gene is TRBD2 (6 bases). Germline V gene data show CDR1 as KGHSH and CDR2 as LQKENI. Trimming took 3 bases from V and 2 from J, leaving 11 bases between them. The CDR3 has 14 amino acids.